Following are 14 T cell receptor beta chains from one sample sequenced in a study of blood T cell repertoires in COVID-19. Some clones are missing from TCRdb's copy, which holds only in-frame ones; the method was immunoSEQ multiplex PCR. The table lists approximately 300,000 clones, roughly nine tenths of them singletons, with over 4% in the top ten. The specimen was PBMCs or T cells enriched from blood (not recorded which). The receptor set was obtained from a man in his 60s who had recovered from COVID-19.

The rearrangement links TRBV28 to TRBJ2-7; the match to TRBD2 covers 11 bases. The CDR3 consists of 17 residues. Germline CDR1 reads MDHEN; CDR2 reads SYDVKM. The trim removed 4 bases at V and 1 base at J, leaving 9 bases unmatched. DNA for the CDR3: TGTGCCAGCAGTTCATTCACCGGGACTAGCGGTTCCTACGAGCAGTACTTC. It specifies CASSSFTGTSGSYEQYF.

The chain joins TRBV28 to TRBJ1-2; D is perhaps TRBD1 (6 bases). CDR1 and CDR2 (germline): MDHEN, SYDVKM. This CDR3 has 14 amino acids. Trimming removed 10 bases from V and 4 bases from J, with 19 bases in between. The CDR3 DNA reads as TGTGCCACCTTACCCTCACAGGGCGTCTATGGCTACACCTTC. This sequence encodes CATLPSQGVYGYTF.

This clone appeared once. This chain uses TRBV9 with TRBJ2-1, with 13 bases that match TRBD2. V shed 0 bases, J shed 9 bases, and the junction held 3 bases outside the gene matches. This CDR3 spans 15 amino acids. Germline assignment: CDR1 SGDLS and CDR2 YYNGEE. The CDR3 DNA reads TGTGCCAGCAGCGTAGGTAGACTAGCGGGAGGTGAGCAGTTCTTC. Its translation is CASSVGRLAGGEQFF.

The chain combines TRBV13 with TRBJ2-1, with a weak D call TRBD2 (6 bases). The V gene lost 5 bases and the J gene lost 7 bases, with 15 bases spanning the gap. Germline V gene data show CDR1 as PRHDT and CDR2 as FYEKMQ (reference sequence). This CDR3 region has 14 residues. The CDR3 here is CASSLPGERNEQFF. As DNA, the CDR3 is TGTGCCAGCAGCCTCCCGGGGGAAAGGAATGAGCAGTTCTTC.

V and J are TRBV5-4 and TRBJ2-1, with 11 positions matching TRBD2. This CDR3 comprises 16 residues. CDR1 and CDR2 (germline): SGHNT, YYREEE (reference sequence). V dropped 4 bases and J dropped 0; count of bases not matched to a gene: 3. The chain's CDR3 is CASSRTSGYSYNEQFF. CDR3 coding DNA: TGTGCCAGCAGCAGGACTAGCGGGTACTCCTACAATGAGCAGTTCTTC.

This chain links TRBV24-1 with TRBJ1-4; 9 bases map to TRBD1. Germline V gene sequence: CDR1 KGHDR, CDR2 SFDVKD. Trimming at V came to 4 bases and at J to 8 bases, leaving 7 bases not matched to a gene. CDR3 length: 15 residues. CDR3 in DNA: TGTGCCACCAGTGAGAAGGGACAGGGAAGAGAAAAACTGTTTTTT. Translating gives CATSEKGQGREKLFF.

This clone occurred a few times. Distinct nucleotide sequences in the sample also encode this CDR3. The V and J genes are TRBV19 and TRBJ2-7; the match to TRBD1 covers 9 bases. Trimming took 3 bases from V and 6 from J; bases not matched to a gene: 3. The CDR3 runs to 13 residues. Germline V CDR1 and CDR2: LNHDA, SQIVND (reference sequence). The CDR3 sequence: CASSMGQGSEQYF. CDR3 sequence (DNA): TGTGCCAGTAGTATGGGACAGGGCAGCGAGCAGTACTTC.

V and J are TRBV20-1 and TRBJ1-3; D is undetermined. V was shortened by 3 bases and J by 4 bases, with 13 bases between the two germline ends. There are 14 residues in the CDR3. Germline V lookup: CDR1 DFQATT, CDR2 SNEGSKA (reference sequence). Here the CDR3 DNA reads TGCAGTGCTAGTTTCCCGGTCGGGGGAAACACCATATATTTT. As protein: CSASFPVGGNTIYF.

The chain has TRBV5-4 and TRBJ1-2; TRBD1 might be the D (5 bases). The CDR3 length is 15 residues. Germline V CDR1 and CDR2: SGHNT, YYREEE (reference sequence). With 6 bases removed from V and 4 bases from J, the gap between germline ends came to 19 bases. DNA of the CDR3: TGTGCCAGCACCCCGGACACCTTAATAGGCTATGGCTACACCTTC. This translates into CASTPDTLIGYGYTF.

The chain carries TRBV28 and TRBJ2-7; 7 nucleotides match TRBD1. CDR3 length: 14 amino acids. The trim removed 2 bases at V and 6 bases at J, leaving 7 bases unmatched. CDR1 and CDR2 from the germline V gene are MDHEN and SYDVKM. This CDR3 is CASSLGYQGVEQYF. The CDR3 DNA is TGTGCCAGCAGTTTAGGCTATCAGGGGGTCGAGCAGTACTTC.

The chain uses TRBV28 and TRBJ2-1, with D possibly being TRBD1 (5 bases). Germline CDR1 and CDR2: MDHEN and SYDVKM. V lost 7 bases and J 0 bases, leaving 10 bases between the germline ends. The CDR3 has 14 residues. The CDR3 sequence: CASKGASSYNEQFF. In nucleotides, the CDR3 is TGTGCCAGCAAAGGGGCTTCCTCCTACAATGAGCAGTTCTTC.

This chain uses TRBV5-1 with TRBJ2-7; TRBD2 matches 7 bases. V lost 3 bases, J lost 4 bases, and 10 bases stayed unmatched. CDR3 length: 15 residues. The germline V gene has CDR1 SGHRS and CDR2 YFSETQ. The CDR3, as DNA: TGCGCCAGCAGCTCGGCAGGCGGGAGTCCGTACGAGCAGTACTTC. Translation gives CASSSAGGSPYEQYF.

The chain joins TRBV5-6 to TRBJ2-3, with 15 positions matching TRBD2. V lost 3 bases and J lost 1; bases outside the gene matches: 9. The CDR3 is made up of 19 amino acids. CDR1 and CDR2 (germline): SGHDT, YYEEEE. CDR3 protein: CASSWPGLAGGGGTDTQYF. As DNA, the CDR3 is TGTGCCAGCAGCTGGCCGGGACTAGCGGGAGGAGGTGGCACAGATACGCAGTATTTT.

This rearrangement joins TRBV20-1 to TRBJ2-3; D is possibly TRBD2 (5 bases). With 3 bases removed from V and 4 bases from J, the gap between germline ends came to 8 bases. The CDR3 spans 12 residues. Germline V gene data show CDR1 as DFQATT and CDR2 as SNEGSKA (reference sequence). CDR3 bases: TGCAGTGCTAGTACAGCGGCAGATACGCAGTATTTT. Its protein product is CSASTAADTQYF.